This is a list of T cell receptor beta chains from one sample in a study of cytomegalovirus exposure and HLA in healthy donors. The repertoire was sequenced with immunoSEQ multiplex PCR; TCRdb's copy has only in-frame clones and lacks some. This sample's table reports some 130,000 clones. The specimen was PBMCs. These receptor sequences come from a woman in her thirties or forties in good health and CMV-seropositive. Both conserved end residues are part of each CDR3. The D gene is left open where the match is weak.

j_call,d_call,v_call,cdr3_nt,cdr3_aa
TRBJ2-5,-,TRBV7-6,TGTGCCAGCAGCTTGGCCGCCAGGGAAAAGACCCAGTACTTC,CASSLAAREKTQYF
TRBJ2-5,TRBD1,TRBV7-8,TGTGCCAGCAGCTTAGTAAGGGGACAGGAACCGGAGACCCAGTACTTC,CASSLVRGQEPETQYF
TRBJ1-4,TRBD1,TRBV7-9,TGTGCCAGCAGCTCGGGGAGGCAGGGGGCCGAAAAACTGTTTTTT,CASSSGRQGAEKLFF
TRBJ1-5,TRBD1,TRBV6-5,TGTGCCAGCAGTTCCCTGACAGGGAGCCATCAGCCCCAGCATTTT,CASSSLTGSHQPQHF
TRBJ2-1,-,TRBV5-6,TGTGCCAGCAGCCGGGGTAAATACAATGAGCAGTTCTTC,CASSRGKYNEQFF
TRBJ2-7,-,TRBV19,TGTGCCAGTAGTATAAAGGGAGTACGTCTTATGGAGCAGTACTTC,CASSIKGVRLMEQYF
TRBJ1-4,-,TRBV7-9,TGTGCCAGCAGTCCCCGACCTAGAGCAACTAATGAAAAACTGTTTTTT,CASSPRPRATNEKLFF
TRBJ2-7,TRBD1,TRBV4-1,TGCGCCAGCAGCTTTACCGGGACAGAATCCTACGAGCAGTACTTC,CASSFTGTESYEQYF
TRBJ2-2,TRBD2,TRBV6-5,TGTGCCAGCAGTTACAAAGCGGGAGGGTTCACCGGGGAGCTGTTTTTT,CASSYKAGGFTGELFF
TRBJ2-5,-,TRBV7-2,TGTGCCAGCAGCTCCCTAAGAAAGACCCAGTACTTC,CASSSLRKTQYF
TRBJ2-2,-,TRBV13,TGTGCCAGCAGCTCACCGGAGGCCGTTCTTTTAAACACCGGGGAGCTGTTTTTT,CASSSPEAVLLNTGELFF
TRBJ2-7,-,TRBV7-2,TGTGCCAGCAGCTTACACGGGGCGGGGGAGCAGTACTTC,CASSLHGAGEQYF